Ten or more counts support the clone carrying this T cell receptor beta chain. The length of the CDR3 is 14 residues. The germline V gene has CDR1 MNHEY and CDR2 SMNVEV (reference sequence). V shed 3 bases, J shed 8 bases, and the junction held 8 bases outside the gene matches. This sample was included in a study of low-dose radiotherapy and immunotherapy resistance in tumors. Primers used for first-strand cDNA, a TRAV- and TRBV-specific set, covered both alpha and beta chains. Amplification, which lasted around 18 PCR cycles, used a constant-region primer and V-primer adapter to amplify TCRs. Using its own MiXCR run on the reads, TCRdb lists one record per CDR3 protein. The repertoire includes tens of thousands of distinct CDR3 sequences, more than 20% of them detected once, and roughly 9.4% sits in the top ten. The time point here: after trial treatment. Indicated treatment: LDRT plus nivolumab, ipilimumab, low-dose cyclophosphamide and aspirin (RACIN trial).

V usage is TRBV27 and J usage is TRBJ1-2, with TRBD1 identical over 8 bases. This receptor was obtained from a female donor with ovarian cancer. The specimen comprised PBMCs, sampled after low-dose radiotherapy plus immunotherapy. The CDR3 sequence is CASSFSQGAAGYTF. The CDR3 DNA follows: TGTGCCAGCAGTTTTAGCCAGGGGGCGGCCGGCTACACCTTC.